Here is one T cell receptor (beta chain) with its context. The data derive from a study of blood T cell repertoires in COVID-19. Study overall: The origin of the acute and convalescent COVID-19 samples was the United States, Italy and Spain.

The table came from immunoSEQ multiplex PCR; TCRdb's copy has only in-frame clones and leaves some out. This table has a few hundred thousand clones, about 90% appearing once. Patients of the Seattle cohort, enrolled during active infection, were followed longitudinally. This CDR3 has 16 amino acids. Trimming pared 6 bases from V and 5 bases from J, leaving 22 bases between. Germline V lookup: CDR1 LNHDA, CDR2 SQIVND (reference sequence). The sequenced material came from peripheral blood. The clonotype originates from a woman younger than 45 with COVID-19, enrolled during active disease. The chain is built from TRBV19 and TRBJ1-1; no firm D call. CDR3 sequence reads: CASRIPGLWVETEAFF. CDR3 nucleotides: TGTGCCAGTAGGATACCCGGACTGTGGGTGGAAACTGAAGCTTTCTTT.